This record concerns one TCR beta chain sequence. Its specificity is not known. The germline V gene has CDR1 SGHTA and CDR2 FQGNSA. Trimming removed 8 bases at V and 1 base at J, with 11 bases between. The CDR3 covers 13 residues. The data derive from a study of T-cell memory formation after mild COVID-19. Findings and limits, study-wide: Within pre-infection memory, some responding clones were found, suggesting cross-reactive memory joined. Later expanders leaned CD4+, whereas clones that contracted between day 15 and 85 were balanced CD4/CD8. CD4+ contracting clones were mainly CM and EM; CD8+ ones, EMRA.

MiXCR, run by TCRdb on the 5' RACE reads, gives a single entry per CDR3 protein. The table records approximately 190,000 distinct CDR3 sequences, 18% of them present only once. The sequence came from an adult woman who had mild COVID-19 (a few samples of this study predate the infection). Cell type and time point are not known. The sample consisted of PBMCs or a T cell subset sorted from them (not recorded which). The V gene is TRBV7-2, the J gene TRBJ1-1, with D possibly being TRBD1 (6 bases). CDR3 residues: CASGRQENTEAFF. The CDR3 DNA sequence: TGTGCCAGCGGAAGACAGGAGAACACTGAAGCTTTCTTT.